These 26 T cell receptor beta chains originate from one sample sequenced in a study of blood T cell repertoires in COVID-19. Assay used: immunoSEQ multiplex PCR; TCRdb lists only in-frame clones, some missing. The data contain some 240,000 clones, more than 75% of them seen just once; the ten biggest clones take up 10% to 15%. The sample comprised peripheral blood. The receptors here all came from a human donor in a cohort sampled during active COVID-19.

The CDR3 protein is CASSFWSGNTGELFF. CDR3 coding DNA: TGCGCCAGCAGCTTTTGGTCAGGGAACACCGGGGAGCTGTTTTTT. This chain connects TRBV5-1 to TRBJ2-2; D call uncertain. Germline V CDR1 and CDR2: SGHRS, YFSETQ. CDR3 size: 15 residues. V lost 2 bases and J 1 base, leaving 9 bases between the germline ends.

The V call is TRBV7-2, the J call TRBJ1-5; tentative D call: TRBD1 (6 bases). Trimming shortened V by 2 bases and J by 4 bases, and 15 bases separated the two germline ends. From germline, CDR1 is SGHTA and CDR2 FQGNSA. This CDR3 comprises 16 residues. CDR3 in amino acids: CASSLLGAALNQPQHF. The DNA of the CDR3 is TGTGCCAGCAGCTTATTGGGGGCGGCACTTAATCAGCCCCAGCATTTT.

CDR3 loop: CAWSVGGGLGSYEQYF. CDR3 coding DNA: TGTGCCTGGAGTGTTGGCGGGGGGTTGGGCTCCTACGAGCAGTACTTC. The V gene is TRBV30, the J gene TRBJ2-7, with TRBD2 identical over 8 bases. The CDR3 runs 16 residues. The trim removed 0 bases at V and 0 bases at J, leaving 7 bases unmatched. Germline V gene data show CDR1 as GTSNPN and CDR2 as SVGIG (reference sequence).

This clone was recorded once. This chain connects TRBV13 to TRBJ1-2; 8 bases fit TRBD1. The CDR3 length is 14 residues. The V segment lost 5 bases and the J segment 4 bases; nucleotides outside the gene matches: 6. Germline values: CDR1 PRHDT, CDR2 FYEKMQ (reference sequence). DNA for the CDR3: TGTGCCAGCAGCCTGGACAGGGTGCCCTATGGCTACACCTTC. It yields the protein CASSLDRVPYGYTF.

The CDR3 spells CASSSFGTGPNTEAFF. CDR3 nucleotide sequence: TGTGCCAGCAGCTCCTTCGGGACAGGGCCAAACACTGAAGCTTTCTTT. The rearrangement uses TRBV5-5 and TRBJ1-1; 9 bases line up with TRBD1. The CDR3 has 16 residues. V trimming: 3 bases; J trimming: 2 bases; junction bases outside the gene matches: 8. Looked up from germline, CDR1 is SGHKS and CDR2 is YYEKEE (reference sequence).

This clone occurred many times. This rearrangement joins TRBV4-3 to TRBJ1-2; 8 nucleotides match TRBD1. J was trimmed by 3 bases and V by 4 bases; bases with no gene match: 4. Germline CDR1 and CDR2: LGHNA and YSLEER. This CDR3 contains 14 residues. In DNA, the CDR3 is TGCGCCAGCAGCCCAGGACAGGGCGACTATGGCTACACCTTC. Translated: CASSPGQGDYGYTF.

This chain links TRBV5-1 with TRBJ1-1, with D perhaps TRBD1 (5 bases). Germline V gene sequence: CDR1 SGHRS, CDR2 YFSETQ. This CDR3 is built from 14 residues. Deletions cut 1 base from V and 1 base from J, with 8 bases between. The CDR3 sequence is CASSLYQGNTEAFF. The CDR3 region has the DNA TGCGCCAGCAGCTTGTACCAGGGGAACACTGAAGCTTTCTTT.

V usage is TRBV28 and J usage is TRBJ2-1, with D maybe TRBD1 (6 bases). Looked up from germline, CDR1 is MDHEN and CDR2 is SYDVKM. V was cut by 7 bases and J by 0 bases, with 10 bases left in between. The CDR3 spans 14 residues. As DNA, the CDR3 is TGTGCCAGCACCGACAGGAGCTCCTACAATGAGCAGTTCTTC. It specifies CASTDRSSYNEQFF. Variable domain in full (rest from reference TRBV28 and TRBJ2-1): DVKVTQSSRYLVKRTGEKVFLECVQDMDHENMFWYRQDPGLGLRLIYFSYDVKMKEKGDIPEGYSVSREKKERFSLILESASTNQTSMYLCASTDRSSYNEQFFGPGTRLTVL.

This chain links TRBV15 with TRBJ1-6; 7 bases map to TRBD1. V was pared by 3 bases and J by 8 bases, with 7 bases of the junction left unmatched. Germline values: CDR1 LNHNV, CDR2 YYDKDF (reference sequence). The CDR3 sequence is 15 residues long. CDR3 sequence (DNA): TGTGCCACCAGCAGGCCCGGACAGGAAGATTCACCCCTCCACTTT. The encoded protein is CATSRPGQEDSPLHF.

The V gene is TRBV7-2, the J gene TRBJ2-7, with 7 bases lining up with TRBD2. With V trimmed by 7 bases and J by 0 bases, 6 bases remained unmatched. This CDR3 spans 14 amino acids. CDR1 and CDR2 (germline): SGHTA, FQGNSA. The DNA for the CDR3 is TGTGCCAGCACCATAAGCGGGAACTCCTACGAGCAGTACTTC. Encoded protein: CASTISGNSYEQYF.

The chain has TRBV19 and TRBJ2-2; 11 bases are shared with TRBD2. The CDR3 runs to 19 residues. V lost 10 bases to trimming and J lost 5 bases; unmatched junction nucleotides: 21. Germline assignment: CDR1 LNHDA and CDR2 SQIVND (reference sequence). The CDR3 sequence: CATKGAFNSGRAYTGELFF. The CDR3 DNA follows: TGTGCCACCAAGGGGGCCTTCAATAGCGGGAGGGCCTATACCGGGGAGCTGTTTTTT.

V is TRBV7-2 and J is TRBJ2-2; 7 bases are a match to TRBD1. CDR1 is SGHTA and CDR2 is FQGNSA in the germline V gene. The CDR3 totals 17 residues. Losses at the gene ends were 5 bases for V and 6 bases for J; bases not matched to a gene: 15. The CDR3 protein is CASSPVETGSRAGELFF. The CDR3 region has the DNA TGTGCCAGCAGCCCCGTTGAGACAGGGTCAAGGGCCGGGGAGCTGTTTTTT.

The V call is TRBV20-1, the J call TRBJ2-1, with TRBD2 identical over 7 bases. V gave up 3 bases and J gave up 10 bases; unmatched junction bases: 3. Germline V lookup: CDR1 DFQATT, CDR2 SNEGSKA (reference sequence). This CDR3 has 11 amino acids. CDR3 DNA: TGCAGTGCTAGTCTCGGGGGGGAGCAGTTCTTC. This encodes CSASLGGEQFF.

The chain links TRBV10-3 to TRBJ2-7, with a weak D call TRBD1 (6 bases). The germline V gene has CDR1 ENHRY and CDR2 SYGVKD. The CDR3 contains 12 residues. The ends were cut back, 10 bases at V and 2 bases at J, with 12 bases in the middle. In DNA form, the CDR3 reads TGTGCCACCGGGACAATGACCTACGAGCAGTACTTC. This gives the protein CATGTMTYEQYF.

J is TRBJ1-1 and V is TRBV28, with D unclear. The CDR3 is 13 amino acids. Trimming took off 6 bases at V and 4 bases at J, with 12 bases between the two ends. Germline V gives CDR1 MDHEN, CDR2 SYDVKM. CDR3 DNA: TGTGCCAGCAGCCCCGGTTTGAGCACTGAAGCTTTCTTT. It yields the protein CASSPGLSTEAFF.

The chain links TRBV7-3 to TRBJ2-3, with 12 nucleotides matching TRBD2. V lost 5 bases, J lost 3 bases, and 6 bases stayed unmatched. This CDR3 region has 16 residues. CDR1 SGHTA and CDR2 FQGTGA come from the germline V gene. The chain's CDR3 is CASSNVGTSGTDTQYF. The CDR3 DNA is TGTGCCAGCAGCAACGTTGGGACTAGCGGGACAGATACGCAGTATTTT.

This clone was found many times. The chain has TRBV7-9 and TRBJ2-3, with D possibly being TRBD1 (6 bases). Germline CDR1 reads SEHNR; CDR2 reads FQNEAQ (reference sequence). This CDR3 contains 16 residues. Deletions cut 2 bases from V and 2 bases from J, with 14 bases between. CDR3 region: CASSLWLDSYTDTQYF. Here the CDR3 DNA reads TGTGCCAGCAGCTTATGGCTGGACAGCTACACAGATACGCAGTATTTT.

The J gene is TRBJ2-2, the V gene TRBV3-1 (or the pseudogene TRBV3-2), with TRBD1 identical over 8 bases. After removal of 4 bases from V and 4 bases from J, the junction contained 8 bases not matched to a gene. The CDR3 length is 16 residues. The germline gives CDR1 LGHDT, CDR2 YNNKEL (reference sequence). The CDR3 sequence: CASSPDRGVSTGELFF. CDR3 coding DNA: TGTGCCAGCAGCCCCGACAGGGGAGTAAGCACCGGGGAGCTGTTTTTT.

The chain has TRBV5-5 and TRBJ2-1, with D perhaps matching TRBD2 (6 bases). Germline V gene lookup returns CDR1 SGHKS and CDR2 YYEKEE (reference sequence). Trimming cost V 4 bases and J 9 bases, with 14 bases left between them. The CDR3 is 13 residues long. Here the CDR3 DNA reads TGTGCCAGCAGCCCAGTACGGGGAGGTGAGCAGTTCTTC. It encodes CASSPVRGGEQFF.

The V and J genes are TRBV4-3 and TRBJ2-5; D possibly corresponds to TRBD2 (5 bases). CDR1 and CDR2 (germline): LGHNA, YSLEER. V was clipped by 1 base and J by 7 bases, with 13 bases between them. The CDR3 sequence is 14 residues long. CDR3 nucleotide sequence: TGCGCCAGCAGCCAAGCCGGGAAAACGGGGACCCAGTACTTC. Translated, it gives CASSQAGKTGTQYF.

This clone showed up just once. The chain couples TRBV27 to TRBJ1-4; D gene unclear. Trimming took off 2 bases at V and 8 bases at J, with 12 bases between the two ends. CDR1 is MNHEY and CDR2 is SMNVEV in the germline V gene (reference sequence). This CDR3 contains 14 residues. The CDR3 region is CASSLRGLGEKLFF. In DNA, the CDR3 is TGTGCCAGCAGTTTAAGAGGGTTAGGGGAAAAACTGTTTTTT.

Points on this clone: Other DNA sequences from this sample encode an identical CDR3 as well. This chain links TRBV6-2 or TRBV6-3 with TRBJ1-1; D perhaps matches TRBD1 (5 bases). Trimming removed 5 bases from V and 5 bases from J, with 6 bases in between. Germline V gene lookup returns CDR1 MNHEY and CDR2 SVGEGT. This CDR3 is built from 11 residues. The CDR3 loop reads CASSQGTEAFF. CDR3 bases: TGTGCCAGCAGTCAGGGAACTGAAGCTTTCTTT.

The rearrangement links TRBV5-4 to TRBJ2-7; 9 bases match TRBD2. The ends lost 3 bases at V and 6 bases at J; junction bases unmatched: 7. Germline-derived CDR1 and CDR2 are SGHNT and YYREEE (reference sequence). The CDR3 loop spans 14 amino acids. The CDR3 DNA is TGTGCCAGCAGCTCTTCTAGCGGGAAGGCCGAGCAGTACTTC. This sequence encodes CASSSSSGKAEQYF.

This chain uses TRBV7-2 with TRBJ2-3, with 9 bases fitting TRBD2. Germline-derived CDR1 and CDR2 are SGHTA and FQGNSA. The ends lost 5 bases at V and 5 bases at J; junction bases unmatched: 8. This CDR3 comprises 15 residues. The CDR3 loop is CASSPFASGKDTQYF. CDR3 DNA: TGTGCCAGCAGCCCCTTTGCTAGCGGGAAAGATACGCAGTATTTT.

The V gene is TRBV28, the J gene TRBJ2-7; TRBD1 matches 8 bases. V was pared by 5 bases and J by 2 bases, with 8 bases of the junction left unmatched. The germline CDR1 and CDR2 sequences are MDHEN and SYDVKM. The CDR3 contains 15 residues. The CDR3 reads CASSTPTGEAYEQYF. For the CDR3, the DNA is TGTGCCAGCAGTACCCCGACAGGGGAGGCCTACGAGCAGTACTTC.

This clone was counted only a few times. The CDR3 region is CASSDREGYEQYF. As DNA, the CDR3 is TGTGCCAGCAGTGACAGGGAGGGATACGAGCAGTACTTC. The V call is TRBV6-1, the J call TRBJ2-7, with 7 positions matching TRBD2. This CDR3 is built from 13 residues. The germline V gene has CDR1 MNHNS and CDR2 SASEGT. Losses at the gene ends were 3 bases for V and 4 bases for J; bases not matched to a gene: 3.